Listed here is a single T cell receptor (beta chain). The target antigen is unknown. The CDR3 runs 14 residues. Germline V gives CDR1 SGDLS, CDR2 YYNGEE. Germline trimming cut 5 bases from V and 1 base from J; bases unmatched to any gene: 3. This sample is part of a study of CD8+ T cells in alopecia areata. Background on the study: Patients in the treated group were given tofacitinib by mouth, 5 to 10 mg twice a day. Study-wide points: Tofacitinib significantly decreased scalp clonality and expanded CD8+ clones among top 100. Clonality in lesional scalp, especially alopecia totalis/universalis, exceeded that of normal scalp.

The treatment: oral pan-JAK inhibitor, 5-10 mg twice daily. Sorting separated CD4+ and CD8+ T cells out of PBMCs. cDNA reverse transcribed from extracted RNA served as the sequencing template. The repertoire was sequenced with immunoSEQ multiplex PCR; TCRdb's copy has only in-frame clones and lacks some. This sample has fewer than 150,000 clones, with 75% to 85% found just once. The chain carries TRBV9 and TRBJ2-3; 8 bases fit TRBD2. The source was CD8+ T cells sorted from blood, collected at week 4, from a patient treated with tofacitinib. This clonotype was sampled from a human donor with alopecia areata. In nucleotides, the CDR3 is TGTGCCAGCAGGCCTAGCGGGCGCACAGATACGCAGTATTTT. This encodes CASRPSGRTDTQYF.